This paragraph reports one TCR beta chain. Its antigen is currently unknown. The sample comes from a study of cytomegalovirus exposure and HLA in healthy donors. Study conclusions and caveats: Through in vitro validation, three CMV-associated chains were shown to be specific for CMV antigens. In a later analysis, at a false discovery rate of 0.05, some 15,000 TCR beta sequences were associated with HLA alleles. In a later analysis, TCR beta V- and J-gene trimming showed a link to a missense DCLRE1C variant.

In the PCR, 60 Vbeta and 13 Jbeta primers were used. Sequencing used immunoSEQ multiplex PCR; TCRdb keeps in-frame clones, though not all of them. Of more than 90,000 clones listed, less than 80% are singletons. Germline V gene lookup returns CDR1 SGHTA and CDR2 FQGTGA. CDR3 length equals 15 residues. Trimming at V came to 4 bases and at J to 5 bases, leaving 4 bases not matched to a gene. The source is a woman aged 40 to 50 in good health and CMV-seronegative. The sequenced material came from PBMCs. The chain links TRBV7-3 to TRBJ2-2; TRBD2 matches 10 bases. Written as DNA, the CDR3 is TGTGCCAGCAGCTCAGCGGGAGGGCGGACCGGGGAGCTGTTTTTT. This gives the protein CASSSAGGRTGELFF.